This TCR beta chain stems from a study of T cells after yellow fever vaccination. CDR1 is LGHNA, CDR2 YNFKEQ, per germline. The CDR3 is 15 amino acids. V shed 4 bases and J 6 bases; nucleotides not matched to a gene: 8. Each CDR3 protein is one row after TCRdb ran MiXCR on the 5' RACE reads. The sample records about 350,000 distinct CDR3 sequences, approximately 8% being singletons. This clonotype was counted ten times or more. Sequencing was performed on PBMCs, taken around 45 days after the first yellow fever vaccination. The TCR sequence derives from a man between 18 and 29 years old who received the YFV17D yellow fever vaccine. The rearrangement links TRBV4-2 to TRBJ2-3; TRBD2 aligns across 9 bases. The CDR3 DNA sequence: TGTGCCAGCAGCCCGCGGGGGGGCATCACGGATACGCAGTATTTT. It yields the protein CASSPRGGITDTQYF.